A selection of T cell receptor beta chains follows, all from one sample in a study of neurological immune-mediated disorders. In TCRdb, the 5' RACE reads were re-called with MiXCR into one record per CDR3 protein. The table records about 79,000 distinct CDR3 sequences, 11% to 15% of them present only once. Sequenced: PBMCs. These receptors came from a woman in her forties or fifties in good health. Each CDR3 is given with its conserved first and last residue. D genes are given only for firm matches. Clone size, where shown, is once, few, many, or a class for clones that have expanded.

V: TRBV4-2; D: -; size: -; J: TRBJ2-2; DNA: TGTGCCAGCAGCCAACGGAATGTCTCCGGGGAGCTGTTTTTT; CDR3: CASSQRNVSGELFF
V: TRBV12-3/TRBV12-4; D: -; size: many; J: TRBJ2-5; DNA: TGTGCCAGCAGTTCAGGCCCCGTGACCCAGTACTTC; CDR3: CASSSGPVTQYF
V: TRBV12-3/TRBV12-4; D: TRBD2; size: many; J: TRBJ2-7; DNA: TGTGCCAGCAGTAGAACTAGCGGATACGAGCAGTACTTC; CDR3: CASSRTSGYEQYF
V: TRBV5-5; D: -; size: many; J: TRBJ2-3; DNA: TGTGCCAGCAGCTTGGACTACTATGGGAATACGCAGTATTTT; CDR3: CASSLDYYGNTQYF
V: TRBV5-1; D: TRBD2; size: -; J: TRBJ2-7; DNA: TGCGCCAGCAGCTTGGTTCCTAGCGGGAGGTACGAGCAGTACTTC; CDR3: CASSLVPSGRYEQYF
V: TRBV5-1; D: -; size: many; J: TRBJ1-1; DNA: TGCGCCAGCAGCGCGGACAGATCCAACACTGAAGCTTTCTTT; CDR3: CASSADRSNTEAFF
V: TRBV21-1; D: -; size: many; J: TRBJ2-6; DNA: TGTGCCAGCAGCACCCAAGAAGGACGGCCGTCTGGGGCCAACGTCCTGACTTTC; CDR3: CASSTQEGRPSGANVLTF
V: TRBV3-1; D: -; size: many; J: TRBJ2-5; DNA: TGTGCCAGCAGCCAAGATACGGTTCCCCAAGAGACCCAGTACTTC; CDR3: CASSQDTVPQETQYF
V: TRBV7-3; D: -; size: many; J: TRBJ2-1; DNA: TGTGCCAGCAGCTTAATATCATCACGCGAGGGTACAAATGAGCAGTTCTTC; CDR3: CASSLISSREGTNEQFF
V: TRBV11-3; D: -; size: many; J: TRBJ2-4; DNA: TGTGCCAGCAGCCCAATAGCGAGAAAAAACATTCAGTACTTC; CDR3: CASSPIARKNIQYF
V: TRBV5-6; D: -; size: -; J: TRBJ2-7; DNA: TGTGCCAGCAGCTTCTTCCGGCGACGGAGCTCCTACGAGCAGTACTTC; CDR3: CASSFFRRRSSYEQYF
V: TRBV20-1; D: -; size: -; J: TRBJ2-2; DNA: TGCAGTGCTAGAAAGGGGGGCCCCTACACCGGGGAGCTGTTTTTT; CDR3: CSARKGGPYTGELFF
V: TRBV2; D: -; size: many; J: TRBJ2-6; DNA: TGTGCCAGCAGTGCCAGGGAGCCTGGGGCCAACGTCCTGACTTTC; CDR3: CASSAREPGANVLTF
V: TRBV5-1; D: -; size: many; J: TRBJ1-2; DNA: TGCGCCAGCAGCTTGGACTCCCAGGCCGCTTACTATGGCTACACCTTC; CDR3: CASSLDSQAAYYGYTF
V: TRBV7-2; D: TRBD1; size: many; J: TRBJ1-2; DNA: TGTGCCAGCAGCTTCGGACAGGGTCTCGATGGCTACACCTTC; CDR3: CASSFGQGLDGYTF
V: TRBV7-7; D: -; size: many; J: TRBJ2-1; DNA: TGTGCCAGCAGCTTAGCTGGAGGGAATGAGCAGTTCTTC; CDR3: CASSLAGGNEQFF
V: TRBV7-2; D: TRBD2; size: many; J: TRBJ2-1; DNA: TGTGCCAGCAGTCCCAGCGGGGGGGCTTATGGTGAGCAGTTCTTC; CDR3: CASSPSGGAYGEQFF
V: TRBV5-5; D: -; size: many; J: TRBJ2-7; DNA: TGTGCCAGCAGCTCCCACACAGGAAGATTCTACGAGCAGTACTTC; CDR3: CASSSHTGRFYEQYF
V: TRBV4-1; D: -; size: few; J: TRBJ1-1; DNA: TGCGCCAGCAGTCCCCCCGGGGGCCTCGGTATGAACACTGAAGCTTTCTTT; CDR3: CASSPPGGLGMNTEAFF
V: TRBV7-9; D: -; size: many; J: TRBJ2-3; DNA: TGTGCCAGCCTTAGCCGCACAGATACGCAGTATTTT; CDR3: CASLSRTDTQYF
V: TRBV20-1; D: -; size: many; J: TRBJ1-5; DNA: TGCAGTGCTAGAGTGTGGGACAAGATGCATTTT; CDR3: CSARVWDKMHF
V: TRBV5-1; D: TRBD1; size: many; J: TRBJ2-7; DNA: TGCGCCAGCAGCTCAAGCCCGGGACAGCTTTACGAGCAGTACTTC; CDR3: CASSSSPGQLYEQYF
V: TRBV5-1; D: -; size: many; J: TRBJ2-7; DNA: TGCGCCAGCAGCTTTAGGGGAGACGAGCAGTACTTC; CDR3: CASSFRGDEQYF
V: TRBV7-8; D: TRBD2; size: few; J: TRBJ2-3; DNA: TGTGCCAGCAGCTTAGAGCGGGGGGGGATAGGCACAGATACGCAGTATTTT; CDR3: CASSLERGGIGTDTQYF
V: TRBV5-6; D: TRBD1; size: few; J: TRBJ1-5; DNA: TGTGCCAGCAGCTCCAAAGACAGGGGGTACTCTCAGCCCCAGCATTTT; CDR3: CASSSKDRGYSQPQHF
V: TRBV20-1; D: -; size: many; J: TRBJ2-1; DNA: TGCAGTGCTGCGACACCGGGGGCCTACAATGAGCAGTTCTTC; CDR3: CSAATPGAYNEQFF
V: TRBV28; D: TRBD1; size: many; J: TRBJ2-5; DNA: TGTGCCAGCAGTTCCGGGACAGGGGAAAGGTACCAAGAGACCCAGTACTTC; CDR3: CASSSGTGERYQETQYF
V: TRBV20-1; D: -; size: few; J: TRBJ2-7; DNA: TGCAGTGCCCTCGCCCTCTCCGGGACGAATTACGAGCAGTACTTC; CDR3: CSALALSGTNYEQYF
V: TRBV5-1; D: TRBD1; size: many; J: TRBJ2-7; DNA: TGCGCCAGCAGCTCGGGACAGGGTGACTACGAGCAGTACTTC; CDR3: CASSSGQGDYEQYF
V: TRBV15; D: TRBD1; size: many; J: TRBJ2-6; DNA: TGTGCCACCAGCAGAGAAGGGGGCGATGGGGCCAACGTCCTGACTTTC; CDR3: CATSREGGDGANVLTF
V: TRBV5-1; D: TRBD1; size: many; J: TRBJ2-7; DNA: TGCGCCAGCAGCGCAGAGGGACAGGGCTACGAGCAGTACTTC; CDR3: CASSAEGQGYEQYF
V: TRBV28; D: -; size: many; J: TRBJ1-1; DNA: TGTGCCAGCGGCCTTAGGGGGAGCGACACTGAAGCTTTCTTT; CDR3: CASGLRGSDTEAFF
V: TRBV20-1; D: -; size: many; J: TRBJ1-6; DNA: TGCAGTGCTAGAATCGACGGAATTAATTCACCCCTCCACTTT; CDR3: CSARIDGINSPLHF
V: TRBV5-1; D: TRBD1; size: many; J: TRBJ1-5; DNA: TGCGCCAGCAGCCAACAGGGGGCCCGAAGCAATCAGCCCCAGCATTTT; CDR3: CASSQQGARSNQPQHF
V: TRBV6-1; D: -; size: many; J: TRBJ1-5; DNA: TGTGCCAGCAGCAAGAAGGTTGTTCAGCCCCAGCATTTT; CDR3: CASSKKVVQPQHF
V: TRBV5-1; D: TRBD2; size: many; J: TRBJ2-5; DNA: TGCGCCAGCAGCTTGAGGCTAGCGGGAGAAGAGACCCAGTACTTC; CDR3: CASSLRLAGEETQYF
V: TRBV10-3; D: -; size: -; J: TRBJ2-5; DNA: TGTGCCATCAGTGAGGGGAGGTCAGAGACCCAGTACTTC; CDR3: CAISEGRSETQYF
V: TRBV5-1; D: -; size: -; J: TRBJ2-2; DNA: TGCGCCAGCAGCTTCGACAGGACGACGCACACCCGGGAGCTGTCTTTT; CDR3: CASSFDRTTHTRELSF
V: TRBV29-1; D: -; size: -; J: TRBJ2-7; DNA: TGCAGCTTTGAAGACGGACGGGGTGCTAGGAAGCAGTACTTC; CDR3: CSFEDGRGARKQYF
V: TRBV19; D: -; size: -; J: TRBJ2-2; DNA: TGTGCCAGTAGTACCCGTACAGGGACCGGGGAGCTGTTTTTT; CDR3: CASSTRTGTGELFF
V: TRBV27; D: -; size: -; J: TRBJ2-1; DNA: TGTGCCAGCTGGCAGGGGGGCGGGTACAATGAGCAGTTCTTC; CDR3: CASWQGGGYNEQFF
V: TRBV5-1; D: TRBD1; size: many; J: TRBJ1-2; DNA: TGCGCCAGCAGCCGGGACAGCTCCTATGGCTACACCTTC; CDR3: CASSRDSSYGYTF
V: TRBV28; D: TRBD2; size: few; J: TRBJ2-1; DNA: TGTGCCAGCACTCTTCAGGCGCTAGCGGGAGACGATGAGCAGTTCTTC; CDR3: CASTLQALAGDDEQFF
V: TRBV12-3/TRBV12-4; D: -; size: many; J: TRBJ1-5; DNA: TGTGCCAGCAGTTTTGGGGGACAAGCGGTCTTATTCGGTCAGCCCCAGCATTTT; CDR3: CASSFGGQAVLFGQPQHF
V: TRBV29-1; D: -; size: many; J: TRBJ1-1; DNA: TGCAGCGTTAACGGACGAGACATGAACACTGAAGCTTTCTTT; CDR3: CSVNGRDMNTEAFF
V: TRBV28; D: -; size: many; J: TRBJ1-5; DNA: TGTGCCAGCAGTTGGCAGAAGGGAGCCGCGAGGCAGCCCCAGCATTTT; CDR3: CASSWQKGAARQPQHF
V: TRBV5-1; D: TRBD2; size: many; J: TRBJ2-2; DNA: TGCGCCAGCAGCTGGACTAGCGGGCCGAACACCGGGGAGCTGTTTTTT; CDR3: CASSWTSGPNTGELFF
V: TRBV7-2; D: TRBD2; size: many; J: TRBJ2-5; DNA: TGTGCCAGCAGCCCACTACGGGGGGGGGCCGGGGAGACCCAGTACTTC; CDR3: CASSPLRGGAGETQYF
V: TRBV5-1; D: -; size: many; J: TRBJ2-2; DNA: TGCGCCAGCAGCTTGGTCCAATCCACGACCGGGGAGCTGTTTTTT; CDR3: CASSLVQSTTGELFF
V: TRBV20-1; D: -; size: many; J: TRBJ1-2; DNA: TGCAGTGCTAGGAACAGGGAGTATGGCTACACCTTC; CDR3: CSARNREYGYTF
V: TRBV12-3/TRBV12-4; D: -; size: many; J: TRBJ1-2; DNA: TGTGCCAGCAGGACCGGGACGGATTATGGCTACACCTTC; CDR3: CASRTGTDYGYTF
V: TRBV5-1; D: -; size: many; J: TRBJ2-3; DNA: TGCGCCAGCAGCCTCGCAGGCTTGGGAGATACGCAGTATTTT; CDR3: CASSLAGLGDTQYF